One sample yielded the 13 T cell receptor beta chains listed below, sequenced in a study of T cell responses to AZD1222 COVID-19 vaccine. Data came from immunoSEQ multiplex PCR; TCRdb stores just in-frame clones and leaves some out. The top ten hold approximately 3.1% of the sample, which has approximately 99,000 clones, approximately 89% seen once. The sequencing here drew on peripheral blood, taken on day 0 of MenACWY control vaccination. These receptors came from an adult in good health.

This clone was counted between two and nine times. This chain uses TRBV4-1 with TRBJ2-7, with 9 bases matching TRBD2. Per germline, CDR1 MGHRA and CDR2 YSYEKL. This CDR3 comprises 18 residues. V gave up 0 bases and J gave up 1 base; unmatched junction bases: 10. The CDR3 region is CASSQEGSVAGESYEQYF. The CDR3, as DNA: TGCGCCAGCAGCCAAGAGGGTTCGGTAGCGGGGGAGTCCTACGAGCAGTACTTC.

V gene TRBV24-1 combines with J gene TRBJ2-2; TRBD1 might be the D (6 bases). V shed 1 base and J shed 1 base, with 9 bases lying between them. The CDR3 is 16 residues long. In germline, CDR1 is KGHDR, CDR2 SFDVKD. The CDR3 reads CATSDLQGLNTGELFF. The CDR3 nucleotides are TGTGCCACCAGTGATTTACAGGGTCTGAACACCGGGGAGCTGTTTTTT.

This sequence joins TRBV28 and TRBJ2-7; D gene unclear. The CDR3 is 13 amino acids. Germline V gene sequence: CDR1 MDHEN, CDR2 SYDVKM. The V and J ends lost 10 bases and 3 bases respectively, with 16 bases between them. CDR3 sequence: CATAPGGVYEQYF. The CDR3 DNA sequence: TGTGCCACCGCCCCGGGCGGTGTCTACGAGCAGTACTTC.

The V and J genes are TRBV30 and TRBJ2-1; D might be TRBD1 (6 bases). V lost 8 bases to trimming and J lost 1 base, with 12 bases between them. The CDR3 totals 13 residues. Germline V gene data show CDR1 as GTSNPN and CDR2 as SVGIG (reference sequence). The CDR3 region is CAGNRDSYNEQFF. The DNA for the CDR3 is TGTGCCGGCAACAGGGATTCCTACAATGAGCAGTTCTTC.

The CDR3 region is CAWSVGVPGADQPQHF. The CDR3 DNA reads TGTGCCTGGAGTGTAGGTGTGCCAGGGGCGGACCAGCCCCAGCATTTT. This chain uses TRBV30 with TRBJ1-5; D may be TRBD1 (6 bases). Germline lookup yields CDR1 GTSNPN and CDR2 SVGIG (reference sequence). The CDR3 loop spans 16 amino acids. The V gene lost 0 bases and the J gene lost 7 bases, with 19 bases spanning the gap.

The rearrangement joins TRBV5-1 to TRBJ2-7, with D tentatively TRBD1 (6 bases). The germline V and J ends were trimmed by 0 bases and 5 bases, with 12 bases remaining between them. Germline loops: CDR1 SGHRS, CDR2 YFSETQ. The CDR3 has 14 amino acids. The CDR3 bases are TGCGCCAGCAGCTTGGGGTCAGGGGTGGACGAGCAGTACTTC. Translated: CASSLGSGVDEQYF.

V is TRBV27 and J is TRBJ1-1; tentatively, D is TRBD1 (5 bases). CDR3 size: 16 residues. Germline values: CDR1 MNHEY, CDR2 SMNVEV (reference sequence). Trimming removed 1 base from V and 3 bases from J, with 15 bases in between. The chain's CDR3 is CASSLFMRGRDTEAFF. The CDR3 coding sequence is TGTGCCAGCAGTTTATTCATGAGGGGAAGGGACACTGAAGCTTTCTTT.

In this sample, this clone turned up once. This rearrangement joins TRBV5-1 to TRBJ2-7; perhaps TRBD2 as D (7 bases). The V end was cut by 1 base, the J end by 3 bases, with 14 bases between. The CDR3 spans 15 residues. Looked up from germline, CDR1 is SGHRS and CDR2 is YFSETQ. CDR3 DNA: TGCGCCAGCAGCTTGCAGACAGGCGGGAGCTACGAGCAGTACTTC. It encodes CASSLQTGGSYEQYF.

V is TRBV19 and J is TRBJ1-5; D is unclear. This CDR3 region has 14 residues. The germline CDR1 and CDR2 sequences are LNHDA and SQIVND (reference sequence). Trimming took off 3 bases at V and 0 bases at J, with 6 bases between the two ends. The CDR3 sequence: CASSIWDSNQPQHF. DNA of the CDR3: TGTGCCAGTAGTATTTGGGATAGCAATCAGCCCCAGCATTTT.

This clone was observed a handful of times. Other DNA sequences in this sample translate to the same CDR3. V is TRBV6-4 and J is TRBJ2-3, with 12 bases that match TRBD2. Germline V gene data show CDR1 as MRHNA and CDR2 as SNTAGT. This CDR3 is built from 15 residues. The J segment lost 5 bases and the V segment lost 0 bases, leaving 0 bases of the junction unmatched. CDR3 in amino acids: CASSDSTSGGDTQYF. The DNA of the CDR3 is TGTGCCAGCAGTGACTCGACTAGCGGGGGAGATACGCAGTATTTT.

V usage is TRBV10-2 and J usage is TRBJ2-6; D is possibly TRBD1 (5 bases). The CDR3 spans 15 residues. V lost 7 bases and J 4 bases, leaving 14 bases between the germline ends. Looked up from germline, CDR1 is WSHSY and CDR2 is SAAADI. CDR3 sequence (DNA): TGCGCCAGCACTCCGACAGTTTACGGGGCCAACGTCCTGACTTTC. Protein sequence: CASTPTVYGANVLTF.

The J gene is TRBJ2-1, the V gene TRBV19, with no clear D. Germline CDR1 and CDR2: LNHDA and SQIVND (reference sequence). Trimming took 0 bases from V and 7 from J, leaving 7 bases between them. There are 13 residues in the CDR3. CDR3 sequence reads: CASSIEVGNEQFF. In nucleotides, the CDR3 is TGTGCCAGTAGTATAGAAGTAGGGAATGAGCAGTTCTTC.

The rearrangement uses TRBV6-5 and TRBJ2-1; 11 bases align to TRBD2. Germline assignment: CDR1 MNHEY and CDR2 SVGAGI. J gave up 15 bases and V 6 bases, and 13 bases lay outside the gene matches. The CDR3 sequence is 14 residues long. The CDR3 sequence: CASRKLTSGGLVFF. The CDR3 coding sequence is TGTGCCAGCAGGAAACTAACTAGCGGGGGTCTTGTGTTCTTC.